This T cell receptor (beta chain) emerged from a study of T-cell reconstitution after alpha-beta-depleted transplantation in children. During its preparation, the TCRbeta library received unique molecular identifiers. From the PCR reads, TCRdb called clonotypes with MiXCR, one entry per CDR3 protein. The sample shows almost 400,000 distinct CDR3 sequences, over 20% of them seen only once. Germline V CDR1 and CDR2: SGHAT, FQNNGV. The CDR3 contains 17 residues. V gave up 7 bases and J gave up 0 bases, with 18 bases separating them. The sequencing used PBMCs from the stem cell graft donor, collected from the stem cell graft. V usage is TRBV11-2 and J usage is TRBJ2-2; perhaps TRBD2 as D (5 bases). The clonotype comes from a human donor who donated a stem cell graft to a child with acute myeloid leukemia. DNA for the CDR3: TGTGCCAGCACTAAATCCGGCGGGCTGCCGAACACCGGGGAGCTGTTTTTT. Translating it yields CASTKSGGLPNTGELFF.